What follows describes a single T cell receptor beta chain. It has no known antigen specificity. Base qualities are not at hand, and no much larger clone is one base apart. Via the germline V gene, CDR1 is LGHNT and CDR2 FRNRAP. V is cut by 2 bases and J by 2 bases, and the space between the germline ends is 15 bases. Measured from the cysteine to the phenylalanine, the CDR3 is 16 residues long. This entry keeps only the CDR3 DNA: 48 bases, framed from base 1. This sample is part of a study of cytomegalovirus exposure and HLA in healthy donors (dated by TCRdb to about 2017). About the investigation overall: According to an earlier analysis of 550 to 700 of the donors, 200 million or so T cells yielded 117 million unique TCR beta sequences and 276 Gb of sequence data. An early release that covered about 640 HLA-typed donors contained approximately 300 gigabases of sequencing data and about 93 million unique TCR sequences. Of the roughly 400 genotyped donors, 80% to 90% were placed in the genetic ancestry cluster associated with self-reported Caucasian donors. The study aimed to test whether signatures of past pathogen exposure could be identified by cataloging public T cell receptors. The study used immunosequencing to profile the T cell repertoires of approximately 640 subjects and linked those repertoires to cytomegalovirus serostatus. Besides the first cohort of 500 to 700 subjects, a separate validation cohort made up of roughly 120 different subjects was used. To predict cytomegalovirus infection status, the study brought together high-throughput TCR immunosequencing, statistical association of individual TCRs with disease status, and machine learning. A later analysis re-analyzed previously published TCR beta repertoires from about 730 donors and added high-resolution HLA genotyping to study TCR occurrence patterns. The later analysis used no new phenotypic data to find candidate immune exposures, relying instead on TCR beta sequences and their occurrence across donors. An earlier analysis of some 500 of the donors applied high-throughput TCR beta sequencing to assess whether each TCR beta V gene segment acted as functional or pseudogenic. Donor age, sex, ethnicity and CMV serostatus were collected together with the repertoire data. Genome-wide SNP genotypes for about 55% of the 666 donors were used in a later genetic analysis, which treated that subset as a discovery cohort. Every discovery cohort repertoire had been produced on one sequencing platform. HLA typing included class I and class II loci at four-digit resolution. The number of typed donors differed by locus: roughly 620-640 for A, B, C, DRB1 and DQB1; about 520 for DQA1; roughly 600 for DPA1; and around 450 for DPB1. Because of strong linkage in the cohort, four or five DR-DQ haplotypes were treated as single units for association and clustering. Across approximately 400 genotyped donors of the cohort, an average of about 240,000 unique TCR beta nucleotide sequences per donor were sequenced, and roughly 18% of those sequences were non-productive.

The cohort comprised around 700 healthy bone marrow donors. All cohort members were sampled while nominally healthy, although unrecorded immune exposures were likely present. The donor tested CMV seropositive, placing the donor among the 289 seropositive members of the cohort. A peripheral blood sample was provided by each donor, and peripheral blood mononuclear cells were used for TCR beta sequencing. Genomic DNA was extracted from the blood cell samples with the Qiagen DNeasy Blood Extraction Kit. To prepare the library, the immunoSEQ multiplex PCR assay was applied. For the multiplex PCR, a mixture combining 60 forward primers for TCR Vbeta segments and 13 reverse primers for TCR Jbeta segments was used. A multiplex PCR assay on genomic DNA amplified the CDR3 region of rearranged TCR beta genes. The Illumina HiSeq System was used to sequence the amplified TCR beta libraries as 87-base-pair reads. In the source study's methods: In a later analysis, tens of millions of unique TCR beta chains were counted across the 650 to 700 repertoires, and approximately 11 million of these chains were shared by at least two donors. To remove PCR and sequencing errors, raw reads were error-corrected and collapsed into unique sequences using a nearest-neighbor algorithm that merged closely related sequences. CDR3 sequences were aligned to IMGT reference sequences to assign V, D and J gene segments. Each retained sequence needed at least a six-nucleotide match to both a V gene segment and a J gene segment. Rearrangements were called productive when the CDR3 lacked stop codons and stayed in frame with V and J; all others were non-productive. CDR3 was defined by IMGT convention, running from the second conserved V-encoded cysteine to the conserved J-encoded phenylalanine. In an earlier analysis of 587 of the donors, sequences lacking an unambiguous match to a single V gene segment were excluded. An earlier analysis of 450 to 650 of the donors called V segments functional above 56.7% productive rearrangements and segregating when the between-donor standard deviation exceeded 5%. A statistical classification framework was developed to diagnose cytomegalovirus status using the catalog of TCR beta chain sequences. In a later analysis, V and J genes were assigned by comparing TCR nucleotide sequences against IMGT/GENE-DB human TR gene sequences. A later analysis assigned CDR3 sequences and most-parsimonious VDJ recombination scenarios with the TCRdist pipeline. A later analysis defined each TCR beta chain by its CDR3 amino acid sequence plus V-gene family, and excluded reads lacking a unique V-gene family. In a later analysis, 550 to 650 highly shared, low-generation-probability nucleotide sequences were removed to address suspected cross-contamination and a sequencing artifact. A later analysis calculated a clonal expansion index for each public chain from normalized within-repertoire ranks of inferred template counts. In a later analysis, generation probabilities were computed with a VDJ recombination model fitted to out-of-frame rearrangements, and the resulting probabilities were checked against IGoR. In a later analysis, hypergeometric tests were used to score TCR-TCR, TCR-HLA and TCR-CMV co-occurrence, with a repertoire-size bias correction applied to TCR pairs. False discovery rates were estimated in a later analysis by permuting HLA or CMV assignments 20 times. A later analysis grouped co-occurring TCRs with DBSCAN, adding TCRdist sequence similarity when clustering within HLA-allele-positive subsets. Repertoires with fewer than 30,000 or more than 120,000 public chains were left out of co-occurrence clustering, as were four to six repertoires with anomalous nucleotide sharing. Sourced from immuneACCESS, this table was stored by TCRdb with only in-frame sequences that have V and J called. A share of the clones is absent; for the studies checked, an unresolved V gene accounts for under half, and the remainder has no known explanation. V, J and clone size reflect that table, while D and trimming were determined from the DNA. The sample data list around 110,000 clones, and less than 80% of these were observed just once. The top ten clones comprise 9.5% of the sample.

Study-level results and caveats: A further reported finding was that TCR beta sequences accurately predicted the HLA-A and HLA-B alleles for most subjects in the first cohort. The classifier was reported to diagnose cytomegalovirus status with high specificity and sensitivity in both the original cohort and the validation cohort. In a later genetic analysis, fewer N-insertions in productive TCRs were reported among donors in an Asian-associated ancestry cluster than the roughly 670-donor mean. A later genetic analysis associated a missense DCLRE1C variant with V-gene and J-gene trimming of TCR beta chains, and an independent cohort replicated the association. Assigning TCR associations to individual alleles was difficult when HLA alleles, especially DR and DQ, strongly co-occurred. According to a later analysis, TCR association rates differed among HLA loci, with DRB1 alleles showing the most associated TCRs and HLA-C alleles showing the fewest. Sequencing depth was assumed to be roughly uniform across donors in the presence/absence analyses, though that assumption may not hold. In a later analysis, HLA-associated TCR beta chains were found to be more clonally expanded and to have lower generation probabilities than equally common non-associated chains. A later analysis reported that several top co-occurrence clusters appeared linked to parvovirus B19, influenza, CMV and Epstein-Barr virus. The study listed approximately 150 TCR beta chains as associated with cytomegalovirus. Most CMV-associated TCR beta chains appeared to be HLA-restricted in a later analysis, and the HLA associations seemed to be driven largely by CMV exposure. In vitro tests confirmed that three of the cytomegalovirus-associated TCR beta chains recognize cytomegalovirus antigens. Correlated functional status among segregating V segments might be attributable to linkage disequilibrium, but an unknown experimental factor could not be ruled out. A cluster of highly shared sequence variants was judged likely to be a technical artifact of the sequencing pipeline. The 87-base-pair reads could not distinguish some IMGT-functional V segments, including TRBV6-2 and TRBV6-3, so those segments were excluded. While some public TCRs were present in many individuals, most TCR sequences turned up only very rarely across donors. It was suggested by the authors that the approach could potentially be generalized to other disease states and immunological phenotypes. Immune exposure information for the cohort was limited to CMV serostatus. Only TCR beta chains were sequenced in this cohort, and the absence of alpha or paired-chain data limited detectable features. In an earlier analysis of 587 of the donors, most TCR beta V segments appeared in productive rearrangements about 87% or about 30% of the time, broadly matching IMGT annotations. Because counts were too low, about 18 rarely observed V segments, including chromosome 9 orphons, were left out of the earlier analysis of 500 to 750 of the donors. HLA typing was unavailable for some donors at each locus, so association tests used only the typed subset. A later analysis associated about 17,000 TCR beta sequences with specific HLA alleles at a false discovery rate of 0.05.

The sequence is built from TRBV12-5 and TRBJ1-1; the D gene is perhaps TRBD1, on 5 matching bases. Sequencing was done on a sample of PBMCs. This clonotype was obtained from a woman aged 40-49 years in good health and CMV-seropositive. The CDR3 region has the sequence CASGLFAGGFNTEAFF. The DNA sequence reads TGTGCTAGTGGTTTGTTCGCGGGGGGATTTAACACTGAAGCTTTCTTT.